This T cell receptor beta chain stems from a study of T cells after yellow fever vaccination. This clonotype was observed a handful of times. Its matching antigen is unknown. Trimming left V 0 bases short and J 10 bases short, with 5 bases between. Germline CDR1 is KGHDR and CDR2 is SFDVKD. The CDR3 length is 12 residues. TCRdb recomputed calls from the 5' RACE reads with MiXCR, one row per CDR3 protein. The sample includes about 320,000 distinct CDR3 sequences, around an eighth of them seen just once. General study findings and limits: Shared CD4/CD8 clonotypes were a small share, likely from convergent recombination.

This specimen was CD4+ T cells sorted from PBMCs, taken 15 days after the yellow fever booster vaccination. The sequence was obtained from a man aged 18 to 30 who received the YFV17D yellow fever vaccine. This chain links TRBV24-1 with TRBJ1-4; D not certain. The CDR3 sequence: CATSDLSGKLFF. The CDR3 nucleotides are TGTGCCACCAGTGATTTGTCCGGAAAACTGTTTTTT.